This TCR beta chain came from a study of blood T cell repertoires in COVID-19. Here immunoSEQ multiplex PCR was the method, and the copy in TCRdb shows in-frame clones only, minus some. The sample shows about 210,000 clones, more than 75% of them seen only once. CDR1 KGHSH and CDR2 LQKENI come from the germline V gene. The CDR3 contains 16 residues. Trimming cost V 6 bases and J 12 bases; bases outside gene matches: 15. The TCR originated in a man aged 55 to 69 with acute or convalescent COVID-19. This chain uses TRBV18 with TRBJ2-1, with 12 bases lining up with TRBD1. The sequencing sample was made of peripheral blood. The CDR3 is CASSREGQGARVAQFF. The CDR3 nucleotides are TGTGCCAGCTCCCGAGAGGGACAGGGGGCCCGGGTCGCGCAGTTCTTC.